The TCR beta chain under discussion was sequenced for a study of T cells in women clearing cervical HPV infection. To note about this clone: Antigen specificity is unknown. The DNA ends 3 residues before the CDR3 does, and the rest of the CDR3 is filled in from the germline J gene.

General study points: Timing of associations relative to infection is unclear; T-cell subsets were not isolated. CIN3+ cases had significantly higher TCR repertoire richness than controls, but evenness did not differ.

V was pared by 3 bases and J by 7 bases, with 8 bases of the junction left unmatched. CDR1 and CDR2 from the germline V gene are LNHDA and SQIVND (reference sequence). The CDR3 is 16 amino acids. Measured with immunoSEQ multiplex PCR; TCRdb has only the in-frame clones, and not every one. This sample's clone table lists tens of thousands of clones. Specimen: blood buffy coat. The TCR originated in a woman aged 18-70 years with a cervical HPV16 infection that either progressed to CIN3+ or cleared (not recorded which). The chain has TRBV19 and TRBJ2-1; 11 positions match TRBD2. CDR3 protein: CASSINSGGAENEQFF. Incomplete CDR3 DNA: TGTGCCAGTAGTATTAATAGCGGGGGGGCCGAGAATGAG. The variable domain in full, with the rest retrieved from reference TRBV19 and TRBJ2-1, is DGGITQSPKYLFRKEGQNVTLSCEQNLNHDAMYWYRQDPGQGLRLIYYSQIVNDFQKGDIAEGYSVSREKKESFPLTVTSAQKNPTAFYLCASSINSGGAENEQFFGPGTRLTVL.